This T cell receptor (beta chain) was captured by sequencing in a study of Graves' ophthalmopathy and Graves' hyperthyroidism listed by TCRdb under 2018. Broadly, across the study: A patient counted as having stable hyperthyroidism if there was no progression to ophthalmopathy within 18 months of follow-up. TCR beta repertoire signatures were used to distinguish Graves' ophthalmopathy from Graves' hyperthyroidism and to predict progression to ophthalmopathy. In total, around 140 blood samples were TCR-sequenced: approximately 42 ophthalmopathy, approximately 75 hyperthyroidism and approximately 17 hyperthyroidism-to-ophthalmopathy patients. A discovery set of about a hundred patients (around 44 ophthalmopathy, about 59 stable hyperthyroidism) was enrolled to explore V-J signatures distinguishing ophthalmopathy from hyperthyroidism. An independent validation cohort was composed of fewer than 20 hyperthyroidism patients and roughly 16 patients who later progressed from hyperthyroidism to ophthalmopathy. T-cell repertoires of thyroid tissue and blood were compared in several hyperthyroidism patients. Following sample collection, hyperthyroidism patients were given methimazole at a starting dose of 30 mg daily, and ophthalmopathy patients were given high-dose intravenous methylprednisolone.

Results the study describes overall, beyond this receptor: Most expanded thyroid clonotypes with a frequency above 0.001 also appeared in blood, which suggests that blood repertoires may reflect the immune response in the thyroid. Ophthalmopathy was separated from stable hyperthyroidism by the 13-signature model with about 85% sensitivity and around 81% specificity in cross-validation and with 80%/75% in the test set. No statistical method was used to predetermine the sample size, and group allocation was not hidden from the investigators. In validation, the model predicted ophthalmopathy progression with 70.59% sensitivity and roughly 72% specificity; some 13 predicted patients were CT-confirmed with GO in a median of 6.5 months.

For repertoire sequencing, TCR beta CDR3 regions were amplified from RNA transcripts. HTBI primers and the Qiagen OneStep RT-PCR kit were used in a first-round RT-PCR, which was followed by a second-round multiplex PCR, size selection and purification. Sequencing of the libraries was carried out on an Illumina HiSeq2000 in paired-end mode with 100 bp reads. The original pipeline was this. SOAPnuke was used for read processing, and reads with adapters, uncalled bases, a mean Phred below 15, or no exact constant-primer or identifier match were discarded. COPE v1.2.5 was used to merge the high-quality paired reads. Each unique nucleotide sequence was defined as a clonotype, and clonotypes were aligned to IMGT TRB V, D and J references with MiTCR v1.1. The analysis was limited to V-J combinations with a frequency above 0.0001, which together covered roughly 99% of the repertoires. For each V-J combination, a TCR clonal expansion and chaos score was defined as F50 clonal expansion divided by the chaos observed in the TCRdist matrix. Welch's t-statistics and random forest were used to reduce features to about 14 V-J combinations, which were fed into a naive Bayes classifier. Thyroid-blood repertoire similarity was quantified with the Morisita-Horn index. TCRdb reprocessing: public reads trimmed at Q25 with fastp, clones called with MiXCR, in-frame beta chains kept. All rows with the same CDR3 protein become a single entry with the most common DNA and genes. The V and J calls were not made by the authors but by TCRdb's processing. This sample is represented by around 1,000,000 distinct CDR3 sequences; about 38% of them were singletons. Together, the top ten hold over 8.5% of the sample.

Per the germline V gene, SGHAT is the CDR1 and FQNNGV is the CDR2. Deletion took 2 bases off V and 8 bases off J, with a span of 18 bases between the germline ends. CDR3 length: 16 amino acids, cysteine to phenylalanine. Only CDR3 DNA is held: 48 bases, read in frame from base 1. This clonotype is a singleton in its sample. Its antigen remains unidentified. Base qualities are not provided; no much larger clone lies one nucleotide away. On its own, one read is weak support. Patients with hyperthyroidism were aged 18 to 65 years, had been newly diagnosed, and had a disease duration of less than 2 months. Patients with other autoimmune diseases, uncontrolled infections, pregnancy or lactation were excluded. Clinical symptoms, serum thyroxine, TRAb, thyroid ultrasound and orbital computed tomography formed the basis of the diagnosis. Total RNA was extracted with Trizol reagent and quality-checked on an Agilent 2100 Bioanalyzer.

The sample was peripheral blood or thyroid tissue (not recorded which). The sequence was collected from an adult man with Graves' hyperthyroidism. This sequence uses TRBV11-2 and TRBJ1-4, with TRBD1 as a weak D call on 6 bases. The CDR3 protein sequence reads: CASSLNPRGGREKLFF. The nucleotide sequence reads as follows: TGTGCCAGCAGCTTAAACCCCCGGGGGGGCCGGGAAAAACTGTTTTTT.